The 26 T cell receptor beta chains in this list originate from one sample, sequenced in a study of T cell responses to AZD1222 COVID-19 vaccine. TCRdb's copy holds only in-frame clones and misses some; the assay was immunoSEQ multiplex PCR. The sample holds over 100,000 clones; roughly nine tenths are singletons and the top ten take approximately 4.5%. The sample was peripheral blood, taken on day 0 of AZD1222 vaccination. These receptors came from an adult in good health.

The CDR3 coding sequence is TGTGCCAGCAGCCCGACAGGGTTTGGTGAAGCTTTCTTT. This encodes CASSPTGFGEAFF. This rearrangement joins TRBV7-9 to TRBJ1-1; 7 nucleotides line up with TRBD1. Germline lookup yields CDR1 SEHNR and CDR2 FQNEAQ (reference sequence). The CDR3 is 13 amino acids. V dropped 5 bases and J dropped 7; count of bases not matched to a gene: 7.

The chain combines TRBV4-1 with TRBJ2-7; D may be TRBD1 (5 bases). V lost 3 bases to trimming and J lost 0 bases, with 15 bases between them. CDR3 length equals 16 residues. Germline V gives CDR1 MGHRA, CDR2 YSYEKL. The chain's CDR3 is CASSHPRARNSYEQYF. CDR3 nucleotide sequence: TGCGCCAGCAGCCACCCCAGGGCAAGGAACTCCTACGAGCAGTACTTC.

Here the CDR3 reads CAWTAGQSYTF. Written as DNA, the CDR3 is TGTGCCTGGACCGCGGGACAGTCCTACACCTTC. The V gene is TRBV30, the J gene TRBJ1-2; 7 bases map to TRBD1. Germline CDR1 GTSNPN, CDR2 SVGIG (reference sequence). The trim removed 4 bases at V and 10 bases at J, leaving 6 bases unmatched. The CDR3 sequence is 11 residues long.

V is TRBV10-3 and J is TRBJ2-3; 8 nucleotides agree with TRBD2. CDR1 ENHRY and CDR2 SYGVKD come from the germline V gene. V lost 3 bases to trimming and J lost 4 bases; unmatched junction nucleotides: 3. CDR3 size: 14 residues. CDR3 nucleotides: TGTGCCATCAGTGACGGACTAGCCCCAGATACGCAGTATTTT. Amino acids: CAISDGLAPDTQYF.

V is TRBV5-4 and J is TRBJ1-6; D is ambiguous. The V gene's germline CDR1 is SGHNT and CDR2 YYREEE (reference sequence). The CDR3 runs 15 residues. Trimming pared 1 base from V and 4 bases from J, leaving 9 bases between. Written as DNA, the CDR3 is TGTGCCAGCAGCTTGAATGGGGAATATAATTCACCCCTCCACTTT. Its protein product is CASSLNGEYNSPLHF.

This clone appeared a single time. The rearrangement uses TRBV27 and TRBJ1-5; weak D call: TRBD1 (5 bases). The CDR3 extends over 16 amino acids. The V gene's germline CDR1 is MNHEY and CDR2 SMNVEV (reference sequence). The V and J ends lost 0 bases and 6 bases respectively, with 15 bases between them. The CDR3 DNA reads TGTGCCAGCAGTTTATCCTCTCGGGGGGGGTCTCAGCCCCAGCATTTT. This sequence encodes CASSLSSRGGSQPQHF.

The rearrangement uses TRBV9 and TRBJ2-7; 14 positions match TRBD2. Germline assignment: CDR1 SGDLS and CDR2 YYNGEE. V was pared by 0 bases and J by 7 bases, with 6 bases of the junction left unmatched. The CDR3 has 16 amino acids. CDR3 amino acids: CASSVEGLAGAREQYF. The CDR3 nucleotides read TGTGCCAGCAGCGTAGAGGGACTAGCGGGGGCAAGGGAGCAGTACTTC.

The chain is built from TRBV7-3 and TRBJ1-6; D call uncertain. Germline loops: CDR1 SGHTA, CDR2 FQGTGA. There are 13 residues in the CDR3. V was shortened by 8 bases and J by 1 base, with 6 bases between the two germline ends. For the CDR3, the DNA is TGTGCCAGCGCACTGTCCTATAATTCACCCCTCCACTTT. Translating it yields CASALSYNSPLHF. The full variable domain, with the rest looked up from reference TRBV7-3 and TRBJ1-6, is GAGVSQTPSNKVTEKGKYVELRCDPISGHTALYWYRQSLGQGPEFLIYFQGTGAADDSGLPNDRFFAVRPEGSVSTLKIQRTERGDSAVYLCASALSYNSPLHFGNGTRLTVT.

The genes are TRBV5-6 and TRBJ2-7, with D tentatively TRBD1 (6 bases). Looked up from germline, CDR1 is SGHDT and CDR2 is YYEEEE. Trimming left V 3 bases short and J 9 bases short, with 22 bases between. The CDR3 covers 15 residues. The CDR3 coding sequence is TGTGCCAGCAGCTCCAGGTTACTCCAGGGGCTCCGGCAGTACTTC. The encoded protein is CASSSRLLQGLRQYF.

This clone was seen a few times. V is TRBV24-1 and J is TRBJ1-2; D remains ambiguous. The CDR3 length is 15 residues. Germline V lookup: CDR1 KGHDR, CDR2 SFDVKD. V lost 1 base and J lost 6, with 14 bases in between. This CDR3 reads CATSDFLFSEDGYTF. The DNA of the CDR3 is TGTGCCACCAGTGATTTTTTGTTCAGCGAAGATGGCTACACCTTC.

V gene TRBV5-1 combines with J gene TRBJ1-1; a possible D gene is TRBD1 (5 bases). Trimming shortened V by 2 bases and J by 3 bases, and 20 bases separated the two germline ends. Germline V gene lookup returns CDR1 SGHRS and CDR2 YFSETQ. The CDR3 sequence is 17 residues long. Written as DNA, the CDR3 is TGCGCCAGCAGCTTCTACAGGCCAATCGAGGGAGACACTGAAGCTTTCTTT. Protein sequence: CASSFYRPIEGDTEAFF.

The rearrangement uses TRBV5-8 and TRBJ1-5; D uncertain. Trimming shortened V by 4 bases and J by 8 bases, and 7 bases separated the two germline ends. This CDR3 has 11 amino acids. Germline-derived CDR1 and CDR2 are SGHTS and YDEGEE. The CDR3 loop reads CASSPRKPQHF. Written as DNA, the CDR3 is TGTGCCAGCAGCCCGAGGAAGCCCCAGCATTTT.

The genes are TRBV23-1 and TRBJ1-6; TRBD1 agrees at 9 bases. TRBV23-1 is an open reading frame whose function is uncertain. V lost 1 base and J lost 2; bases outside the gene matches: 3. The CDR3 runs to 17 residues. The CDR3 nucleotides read TGCGCCAGCAGTCAATTAGGACAGGGGACCTATAATTCACCCCTCCACTTT. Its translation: CASSQLGQGTYNSPLHF.

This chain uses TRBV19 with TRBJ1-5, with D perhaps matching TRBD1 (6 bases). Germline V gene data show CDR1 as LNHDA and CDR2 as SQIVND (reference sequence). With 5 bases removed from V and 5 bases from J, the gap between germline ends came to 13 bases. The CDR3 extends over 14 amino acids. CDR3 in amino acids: CASSYSGVDQPQHF. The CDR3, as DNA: TGTGCCAGTAGTTACTCAGGGGTGGATCAGCCCCAGCATTTT.

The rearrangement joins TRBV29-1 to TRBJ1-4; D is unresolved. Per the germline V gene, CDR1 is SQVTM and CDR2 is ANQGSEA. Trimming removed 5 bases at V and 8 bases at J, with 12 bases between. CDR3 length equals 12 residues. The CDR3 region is CSVWLSGEKLFF. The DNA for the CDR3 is TGCAGCGTTTGGCTTTCGGGAGAAAAACTGTTTTTT.

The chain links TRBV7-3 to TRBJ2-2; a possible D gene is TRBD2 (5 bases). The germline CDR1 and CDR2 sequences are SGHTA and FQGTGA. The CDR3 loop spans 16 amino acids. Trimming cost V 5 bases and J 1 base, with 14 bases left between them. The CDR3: CASSPAGRENTGELFF. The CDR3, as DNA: TGTGCCAGCAGCCCCGCCGGACGGGAGAACACCGGGGAGCTGTTTTTT.

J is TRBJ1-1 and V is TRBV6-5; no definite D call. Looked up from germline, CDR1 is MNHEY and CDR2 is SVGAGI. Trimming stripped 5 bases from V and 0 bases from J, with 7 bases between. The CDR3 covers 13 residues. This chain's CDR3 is CASSRALNTEAFF. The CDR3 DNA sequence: TGTGCCAGCAGTCGAGCCCTGAACACTGAAGCTTTCTTT.

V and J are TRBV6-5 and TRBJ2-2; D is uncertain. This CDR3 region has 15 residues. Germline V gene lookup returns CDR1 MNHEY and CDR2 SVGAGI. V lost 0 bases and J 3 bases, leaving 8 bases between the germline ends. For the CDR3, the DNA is TGTGCCAGCAGTTACTCACGGGCGGACACCGGGGAGCTGTTTTTT. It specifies CASSYSRADTGELFF.

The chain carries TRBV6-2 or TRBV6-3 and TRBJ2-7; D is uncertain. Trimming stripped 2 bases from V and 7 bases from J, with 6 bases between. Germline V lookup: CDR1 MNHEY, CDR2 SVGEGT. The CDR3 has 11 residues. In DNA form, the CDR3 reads TGTGCCAGCAGTTACGGTACAGAGCAGTACTTC. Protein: CASSYGTEQYF.

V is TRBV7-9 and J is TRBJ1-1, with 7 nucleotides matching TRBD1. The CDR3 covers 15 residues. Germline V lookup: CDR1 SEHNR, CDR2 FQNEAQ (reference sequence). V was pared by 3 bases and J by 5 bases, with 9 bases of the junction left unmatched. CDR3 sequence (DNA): TGTGCCAGCAGCTTCTTAGGGGGCACACGAACTGAAGCTTTCTTT. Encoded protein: CASSFLGGTRTEAFF.

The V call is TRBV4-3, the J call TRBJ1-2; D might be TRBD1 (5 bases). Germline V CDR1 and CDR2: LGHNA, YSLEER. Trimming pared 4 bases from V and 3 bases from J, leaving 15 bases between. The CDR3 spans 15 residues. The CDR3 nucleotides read TGCGCCAGCAGCCCCGGGACCAGGGCATACTATGGCTACACCTTC. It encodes CASSPGTRAYYGYTF.

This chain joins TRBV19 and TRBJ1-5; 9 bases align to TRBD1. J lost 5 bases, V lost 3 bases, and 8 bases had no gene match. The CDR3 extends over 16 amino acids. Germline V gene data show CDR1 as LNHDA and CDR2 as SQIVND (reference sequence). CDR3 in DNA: TGTGCCAGTAGTATTGTATCGGGACAGGGTTATCAGCCCCAGCATTTT. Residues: CASSIVSGQGYQPQHF.

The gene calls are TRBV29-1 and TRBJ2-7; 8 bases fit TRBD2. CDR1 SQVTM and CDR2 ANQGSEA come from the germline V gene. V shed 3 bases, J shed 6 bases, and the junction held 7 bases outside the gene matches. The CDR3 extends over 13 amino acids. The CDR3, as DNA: TGCAGCGTTGATACCCGGGGGGGCCTCGAGCAGTACTTC. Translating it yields CSVDTRGGLEQYF.

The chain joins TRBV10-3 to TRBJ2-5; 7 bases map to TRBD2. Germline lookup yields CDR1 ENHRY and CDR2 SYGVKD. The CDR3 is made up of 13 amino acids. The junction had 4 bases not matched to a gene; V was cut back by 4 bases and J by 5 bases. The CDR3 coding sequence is TGTGCCATCAGTGTGGGGGGGGACGAGACCCAGTACTTC. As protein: CAISVGGDETQYF.

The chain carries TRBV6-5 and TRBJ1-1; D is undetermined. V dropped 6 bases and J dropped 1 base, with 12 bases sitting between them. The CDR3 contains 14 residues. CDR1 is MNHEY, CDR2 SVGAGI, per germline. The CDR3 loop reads CASRPPTGNTEAFF. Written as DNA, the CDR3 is TGTGCCAGCAGACCCCCAACGGGGAACACTGAAGCTTTCTTT.

CDR3 DNA: TGTGCCAGCAGCCAGCGGGGGGGCCCGGACGAGCAGTACTTC. The encoded protein is CASSQRGGPDEQYF. The V and J genes are TRBV3-1 (or the pseudogene TRBV3-2) and TRBJ2-7; 9 bases line up with TRBD2. V trimming: 3 bases; J trimming: 5 bases; junction bases outside the gene matches: 5. Germline CDR1 is LGHDT and CDR2 is YNNKEL (reference sequence). CDR3 length: 14 amino acids.